These 2 T cell receptor beta chains originate from one sample sequenced in a study of CD8 T cells in ankylosing spondylitis. TCRdb reprocessed the 5' RACE reads with MiXCR, giving one entry per CDR3 protein. The data hold about 220,000 distinct CDR3 sequences, with around a quarter observed a single time. The sample comprised blood, either unsorted or a sorted T cell fraction (not recorded which). These receptors originate from a male donor with ankylosing spondylitis or in good health (not recorded which).

This clonotype showed up just a few times. This sequence joins TRBV20-1 and TRBJ1-2, with 10 bases identical to TRBD1. CDR1 DFQATT and CDR2 SNEGSKA come from the germline V gene (reference sequence). The CDR3 extends over 16 amino acids. V lost 6 bases and J lost 2; bases outside the gene matches: 12. CDR3 nucleotide sequence: TGCAGTGCCACCAACACCTGGGACAGGGGAAACTATGGCTACACCTTC. Its protein is CSATNTWDRGNYGYTF.

This sequence joins TRBV12-3 or TRBV12-4 and TRBJ1-1; D remains ambiguous. The CDR3 is 13 amino acids. V lost 5 bases to trimming and J lost 3 bases, with 10 bases between them. Written as DNA, the CDR3 is TGTGCCAGCAGTCCCGGGCCGCACACTGAAGCTTTCTTT. Its protein is CASSPGPHTEAFF.